What follows describes a single T cell receptor (beta chain). The data stem from a study of T-cell memory formation after mild COVID-19. TCRdb ran MiXCR on the 5' RACE reads and lists one entry per CDR3 protein. The table lists about 320,000 distinct CDR3 sequences, roughly an eighth of them singletons. The V end lost 6 bases, the J end lost 0 bases, and 13 bases lay between the germline ends. The CDR3 extends over 15 amino acids. Per germline, CDR1 MDHEN and CDR2 SYDVKM. This chain uses TRBV28 with TRBJ2-3; perhaps TRBD1 as D (6 bases). The source of this sequence is a man between 18 and 35 years old who had mild COVID-19 (a few samples of this study predate the infection). Cell type and time point are not known. Sequencing was done on a sample of PBMCs or a T cell subset sorted from them (not recorded which). The CDR3 sequence: CASSGTPLSTDTQYF. The CDR3 nucleotides are TGTGCCAGCAGCGGGACACCCCTAAGCACAGATACGCAGTATTTT. The complete variable domain, with remaining parts taken from reference TRBV28 and TRBJ2-3, reads DVKVTQSSRYLVKRTGEKVFLECVQDMDHENMFWYRQDPGLGLRLIYFSYDVKMKEKGDIPEGYSVSREKKERFSLILESASTNQTSMYLCASSGTPLSTDTQYFGPGTRLTVL.